The T cell receptor (beta chain) described here comes from a study of Ad26.COV2.S vaccination and SARS-CoV-2 variants. Study-level results: Using TCR breadth and depth analyses may have led to underestimated total T cell responses.

Generated by immunoSEQ multiplex PCR, the TCRdb table keeps only in-frame clones and is missing some. Of some 340,000 clones listed, around four fifths were seen once; the top ten hold under 2.5%. Treatment here: around 19 received Ad26.COV2.S at low or high dose, single or two shots; several received placebo; per-sample allocation not given. Samples analyzed were those drawn on day 63 after the first vaccine or placebo injection. A word on this clone: Its antigen is undetermined.

The CDR3 consists of 13 residues. Germline lookup yields CDR1 SGHAT and CDR2 FQDESV (reference sequence). Between the trimmed V and J ends, which lost 5 bases and 7 bases, there was a span of 13 bases. The chain has TRBV11-1 and TRBJ2-3; a possible D gene is TRBD1 (6 bases). This sequence was found in a person between 18 and 65 years old who received the Ad26.COV2.S COVID-19 vaccine or a placebo. Sequences were derived from peripheral blood, sampled in a trial of Ad26.COV2.S vaccine versus placebo. CDR3 DNA sequence: TGTGCCAGCAGCGCCAGGGGCCGGCATACGCAGTATTTT. This encodes CASSARGRHTQYF.